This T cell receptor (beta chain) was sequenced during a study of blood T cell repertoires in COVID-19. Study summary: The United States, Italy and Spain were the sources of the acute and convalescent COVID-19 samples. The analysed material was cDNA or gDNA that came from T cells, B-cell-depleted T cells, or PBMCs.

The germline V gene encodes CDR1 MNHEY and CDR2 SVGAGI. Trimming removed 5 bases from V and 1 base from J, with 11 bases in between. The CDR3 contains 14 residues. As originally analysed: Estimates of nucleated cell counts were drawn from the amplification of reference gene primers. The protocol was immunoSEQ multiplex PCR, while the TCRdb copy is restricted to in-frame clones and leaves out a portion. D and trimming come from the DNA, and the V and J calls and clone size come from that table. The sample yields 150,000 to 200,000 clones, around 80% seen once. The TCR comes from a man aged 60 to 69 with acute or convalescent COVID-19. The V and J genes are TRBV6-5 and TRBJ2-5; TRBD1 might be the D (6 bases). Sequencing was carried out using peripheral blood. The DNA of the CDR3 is TGTGCCAGCAGTCCACAGGGAACCCAAGAGACCCAGTACTTC. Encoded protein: CASSPQGTQETQYF.